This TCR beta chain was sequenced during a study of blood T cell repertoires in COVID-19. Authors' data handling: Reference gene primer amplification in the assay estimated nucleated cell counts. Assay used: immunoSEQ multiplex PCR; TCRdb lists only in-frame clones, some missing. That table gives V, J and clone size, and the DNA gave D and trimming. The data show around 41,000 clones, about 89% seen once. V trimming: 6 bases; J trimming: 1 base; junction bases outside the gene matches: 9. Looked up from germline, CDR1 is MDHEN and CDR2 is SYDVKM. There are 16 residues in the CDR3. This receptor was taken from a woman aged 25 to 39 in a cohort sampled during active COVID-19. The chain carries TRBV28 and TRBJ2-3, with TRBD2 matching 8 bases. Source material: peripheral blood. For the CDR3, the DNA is TGTGCCAGCAGACCTGGACTAGCTAAGCGCACAGATACGCAGTATTTT. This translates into CASRPGLAKRTDTQYF.